What follows are 22 T cell receptor beta chains derived from one specimen sequenced in a study of CXCR3-negative and CXCR3-positive naive CD8 T cells. UMI-labeled 5' RACE yielded the TRB cDNA libraries. TCRdb reprocessed the 5' RACE reads, with one entry per CDR3 protein and no DNA. The table lists 5,500 to 6,000 distinct CDR3 sequences, with roughly 1.7% in the top ten. Source material: naive CXCR3- CD8+ T cells from blood. Regarding subset: CD45RO-CCR7+CD27+CD95- naive CD8+ T cells lacking CXCR3 (TNR3-). The receptors come from a human donor in good health. Some clones in this sample may be carry-over from other donors' samples.

By frequency, this clonotype is medium-sized. The chain carries TRBV12-3 or TRBV12-4 and TRBJ1-1; lacking DNA, the TRBD1 call made by TCRdb goes unchecked. The CDR3 runs to 14 residues. The CDR3 spells CASSLSGGGTEAFF.

Frequency places this clonotype as medium-sized. The chain links TRBV10-3 to TRBJ1-5. The CDR3 runs to 16 residues. Germline-derived CDR1 and CDR2 are ENHRY and SYGVKD. CDR3 sequence reads: CAISERWADSNQPQHF.

V usage is TRBV6-1 and J usage is TRBJ1-2. The CDR3 loop spans 14 amino acids. Germline V gene lookup returns CDR1 MNHNS and CDR2 SASEGT. CDR3 protein: CASSEVQGRYGYTF.

This chain connects TRBV6-2 or TRBV6-3 to TRBJ2-3. The CDR3 totals 16 residues. Germline lookup yields CDR1 MNHEY and CDR2 SVGEGT. The CDR3 sequence is CASSYQETGFTDTQYF.

This clonotype is classed as medium-sized by frequency. The gene calls are TRBV12-3 or TRBV12-4 and TRBJ1-4. The CDR3 extends over 15 amino acids. CDR3: CASSFLGTTNEKLFF.

V is TRBV5-1 and J is TRBJ2-1; TCRdb selects TRBD2, and the lack of DNA leaves this call unchecked. Germline V gene data show CDR1 as SGHRS and CDR2 as YFSETQ. The CDR3 totals 11 residues. CDR3 residues: CASIGGSEQFF.

The chain is built from TRBV20-1 and TRBJ2-1. This CDR3 region has 13 residues. Germline CDR1 reads DFQATT; CDR2 reads SNEGSKA (reference sequence). The CDR3 loop reads CSAGLSGFNEQFF.

This clonotype is deemed medium-sized by its frequency. The V gene is TRBV2, the J gene TRBJ2-7; there is no DNA to check the TCRdb D call of TRBD1. There are 14 residues in the CDR3. CDR1 is SNHLY and CDR2 is FYNNEI in the germline V gene. CDR3 region: CASSPQGARYEQYF.

By frequency, this clonotype is medium-sized. The CDR3 region is CASSLGTPEAFF. The genes are TRBV5-6 and TRBJ1-1. Germline V gives CDR1 SGHDT, CDR2 YYEEEE. The length of the CDR3 is 12 residues.

Frequency places this clonotype as medium-sized (0.01 to 0.1%). The chain is built from TRBV18 and TRBJ2-5; with no DNA, the TCRdb D assignment of TRBD2 cannot be verified. Germline-derived CDR1 and CDR2 are KGHSH and LQKENI. The CDR3 extends over 19 amino acids. The CDR3 spells CASSPLPPLAGQSQETQYF. Drawing the rest from reference TRBV18 and TRBJ2-5, the complete variable domain is NAGVMQNPRHLVRRRGQEARLRCSPMKGHSHVYWYRQLPEEGLKFMVYLQKENIIDESGMPKERFSAEFPKEGPSILRIQQVVRGDSAAYFCASSPLPPLAGQSQETQYFGPGTRLLVL.

This chain's CDR3 is CSARDRLAGINEQFF. This rearrangement joins TRBV20-1 to TRBJ2-1. This CDR3 is built from 15 residues. Germline CDR1 is DFQATT and CDR2 is SNEGSKA (reference sequence).

According to its frequency, this clonotype is medium-sized. The chain is built from TRBV25-1 and TRBJ2-7. This CDR3 comprises 12 residues. Germline values: CDR1 MGHDK, CDR2 SYGVNS. The CDR3 spells CASSGFNYEQYF.

This chain links TRBV9 with TRBJ2-7. The CDR3 covers 15 residues. CDR1 is SGDLS, CDR2 YYNGEE, per germline. The CDR3 loop reads CASSPSRDGAYEQYF.

The chain couples TRBV28 to TRBJ2-7; the TCRdb call, TRBD2, lacks DNA for checking. Looked up from germline, CDR1 is MDHEN and CDR2 is SYDVKM. The CDR3 totals 16 residues. CDR3 protein: CASSFIQGGFSGEQYF.

In terms of frequency, this clonotype is medium-sized. The CDR3 loop is CSARTGSFYEQYF. This chain uses TRBV20-1 with TRBJ2-7; the D call of TRBD1 rests on TCRdb alone, since no DNA is present to check it. The CDR3 has 13 amino acids. Germline V gene lookup returns CDR1 DFQATT and CDR2 SNEGSKA (reference sequence).

The gene calls are TRBV11-1 and TRBJ2-1; without DNA, the TCRdb call of TRBD2 cannot be checked. The CDR3 is 16 residues long. Looked up from germline, CDR1 is SGHAT and CDR2 is FQDESV (reference sequence). CDR3 protein: CASSRRGVSSYNEQFF.

V usage is TRBV4-2 and J usage is TRBJ2-7; TCRdb lists TRBD1, though no DNA is available to test this call. The CDR3 contains 16 residues. Germline assignment: CDR1 LGHNA and CDR2 YNFKEQ. The CDR3 spells CASAGTTGPLSYEQYF.

The chain uses TRBV7-8 and TRBJ1-3. Germline values: CDR1 SGHVS, CDR2 FQNEAQ. CDR3 length equals 16 residues. CDR3 in amino acids: CASSLVHGGSGNTIYF.

The rearrangement uses TRBV29-1 and TRBJ1-4; no DNA is available, so the TRBD1 call from TCRdb remains unchecked. The CDR3 totals 13 residues. CDR1 and CDR2 from the germline V gene are SQVTM and ANQGSEA. This CDR3 is CSVETGFGEKLFF. The complete variable domain, with remaining parts taken from reference TRBV29-1 and TRBJ1-4, reads SAVISQKPSRDICQRGTSLTIQCQVDSQVTMMFWYRQQPGQSLTLIATANQGSEATYESGFVIDKFPISRPNLTFSTLTVSNMSPEDSSIYLCSVETGFGEKLFFGSGTQLSVL.

Its frequency marks this clonotype as medium-sized. The chain joins TRBV9 to TRBJ2-3; TCRdb outputs TRBD1, but without DNA this stays unchecked. Germline assignment: CDR1 SGDLS and CDR2 YYNGEE. This CDR3 comprises 15 residues. This CDR3 is CASSADGTDTDTQYF.

By frequency, this clonotype is medium-sized. This chain uses TRBV7-9 with TRBJ2-1; TCRdb's assignment of TRBD1 cannot be checked, as there is no DNA. This CDR3 contains 15 residues. Germline V gives CDR1 SEHNR, CDR2 FQNEAQ (reference sequence). The CDR3 loop reads CASSPGTGVGNEQFF.

V gene TRBV6-6 combines with J gene TRBJ1-5; the TCRdb call, TRBD1, lacks DNA for checking. Germline CDR1 is MNHNY and CDR2 is SVGAGI (reference sequence). The CDR3 consists of 18 residues. The chain's CDR3 is CASSYPGTGLNSNQPQHF.